The TCR beta chain under discussion was sequenced for a study of blood T cell repertoires in COVID-19. Study-wide context: Sample material is recorded as cDNA or gDNA derived from T cells, B-cell-depleted T cells, or PBMCs.

Data came from immunoSEQ multiplex PCR; TCRdb stores just in-frame clones and leaves some out. The table shows approximately 200,000 clones, with about 81% occurring only once. Trimming removed 0 bases from V and 5 bases from J; junction bases left unmatched: 2. This CDR3 has 14 residues. From germline, CDR1 is SGHRS and CDR2 YFSETQ. Study members were between about 18 and 100 years old and lived in 20 to 30 US regions. In assigning cohorts, the study relied on participant-reported clinical history. The recovered donors of Cohort 3 showed two negative PCRs, clearance, or symptom resolution. The sample consisted of PBMCs or T cells enriched from blood (not recorded which). The sequence came from a young woman who had recovered from COVID-19. The rearrangement uses TRBV5-1 and TRBJ2-7; 10 nucleotides match TRBD1. CDR3 bases: TGCGCCAGCAGCTTGGGACAGGGGGCTAACGAGCAGTACTTC. Translated, it gives CASSLGQGANEQYF.